One sample yielded the 23 T cell receptor beta chains listed below, sequenced in a study of PD-L1 blockade in urothelial cancer. Sample time point: pretreatment peripheral blood. The assay was immunoSEQ multiplex PCR, and TCRdb's table has in-frame clones only and misses some. The sample gives around 130,000 clones, around 84% of which show up once; 3.2% is in the top ten. Sequencing was performed on PBMCs, taken around atezolizumab (anti-PD-L1) treatment. These receptors came from a man aged 50-59 years with urothelial cancer.

This clone was counted once. CDR3 in amino acids: CASSPVRGEKLFF. In DNA, the CDR3 is TGTGCCAGCAGCCCCGTCCGGGGTGAAAAACTGTTTTTT. This sequence joins TRBV7-8 and TRBJ1-4; D is unresolved. V was shortened by 5 bases and J by 7 bases, with 11 bases between the two germline ends. Germline CDR1 is SGHVS and CDR2 is FQNEAQ. This CDR3 has 13 amino acids.

V and J are TRBV6-1 and TRBJ1-5; TRBD1 aligns across 8 bases. The CDR3 length is 13 residues. Germline CDR1 is MNHNS and CDR2 is SASEGT. With V trimmed by 9 bases and J by 6 bases, 7 bases remained unmatched. The CDR3 loop is CASGTGTIQPQHF. CDR3 coding DNA: TGTGCCAGTGGGACAGGTACAATTCAGCCCCAGCATTTT.

The CDR3 loop reads CAISESGTGLQPQHF. In DNA, the CDR3 is TGTGCCATCAGTGAGTCGGGGACAGGTCTACAGCCCCAGCATTTT. The chain employs TRBV10-3 and TRBJ1-5, with 8 bases fitting TRBD1. Trimming cost V 0 bases and J 7 bases; bases outside gene matches: 5. This CDR3 region has 15 residues. Germline V gives CDR1 ENHRY, CDR2 SYGVKD.

This clone was recorded once. The chain recombines TRBV30 with TRBJ2-3, with TRBD2 matching 7 bases. Germline V lookup: CDR1 GTSNPN, CDR2 SVGIG (reference sequence). The CDR3 totals 15 residues. J gave up 1 base and V 4 bases, and 8 bases lay outside the gene matches. The CDR3 region has the DNA TGTGCCTGGACCCCTCGCGGGAGTGGCACAGATACGCAGTATTTT. Its protein is CAWTPRGSGTDTQYF.

This clone was seen just once. The chain recombines TRBV5-1 with TRBJ2-1; D is unclear. Deletions cut 4 bases from V and 4 bases from J, with 6 bases between. CDR3 length: 12 amino acids. In germline, CDR1 is SGHRS, CDR2 YFSETQ. This chain's CDR3 is CASSPRYNEQFF. In nucleotides, the CDR3 is TGCGCCAGCAGCCCGCGTTACAATGAGCAGTTCTTC.

The chain couples TRBV7-8 to TRBJ2-3, with D tentatively TRBD2 (5 bases). Trimming shortened V by 5 bases and J by 0 bases, and 21 bases separated the two germline ends. Germline assignment: CDR1 SGHVS and CDR2 FQNEAQ. The CDR3 totals 18 residues. The CDR3, as DNA: TGTGCCAGCAGCCCTAAGCGGACCTTAATCATCAGCACAGATACGCAGTATTTT. Translating gives CASSPKRTLIISTDTQYF. The variable domain in full, completed from reference TRBV7-8 and TRBJ2-3, reads GAGVSQSPRYKVAKRGQDVALRCDPISGHVSLFWYQQALGQGPEFLTYFQNEAQLDKSGLPSDRFFAERPEGSVSTLKIQRTQQEDSAVYLCASSPKRTLIISTDTQYFGPGTRLTVL.

This chain joins TRBV5-1 and TRBJ1-2; the D gene is possibly TRBD1 (6 bases). This CDR3 spans 15 amino acids. Germline CDR1 is SGHRS and CDR2 is YFSETQ. Deletions cut 2 bases from V and 3 bases from J, with 14 bases between. This CDR3 is CASSLVAGADYGYTF. The CDR3 DNA reads TGCGCCAGCAGCTTAGTCGCAGGGGCTGACTATGGCTACACCTTC.

V usage is TRBV5-4 and J usage is TRBJ2-2, with D maybe TRBD2 (6 bases). The CDR3 extends over 15 amino acids. The V and J ends lost 4 bases and 1 base respectively, with 11 bases between them. Germline V lookup: CDR1 SGHNT, CDR2 YYREEE (reference sequence). CDR3 protein: CASSPGTLNTGELFF. In DNA form, the CDR3 reads TGTGCCAGCAGCCCCGGGACTTTGAACACCGGGGAGCTGTTTTTT. Full variable domain (missing parts from reference TRBV5-4 and TRBJ2-2): ETGVTQSPTHLIKTRGQQVTLRCSSQSGHNTVSWYQQALGQGPQFIFQYYREEENGRGNFPPRFSGLQFPNYSSELNVNALELDDSALYLCASSPGTLNTGELFFGEGSRLTVL.

The chain employs TRBV11-2 and TRBJ2-7, with 8 bases that match TRBD1. The V gene end was trimmed by 5 bases and the J gene end by 7 bases; junction bases not matched to a gene: 10. The germline gives CDR1 SGHAT, CDR2 FQNNGV. The CDR3 totals 14 residues. The CDR3 DNA follows: TGTGCCAGCAGCGGCCAGGGGGCACAGGTTGAGCAGTACTTC. This encodes CASSGQGAQVEQYF.

This clone was counted between two and nine times. The chain carries TRBV10-3 and TRBJ2-2, with unresolved D. Between the trimmed V and J ends, which lost 2 bases and 3 bases, there was a span of 7 bases. The CDR3 length is 14 residues. Per the germline V gene, CDR1 is ENHRY and CDR2 is SYGVKD. CDR3 residues: CAISEREDTGELFF. The DNA for the CDR3 is TGTGCCATCAGTGAGCGTGAGGACACCGGGGAGCTGTTTTTT.

CDR3 in DNA: TGTGCCAGCAGCGAAGGACTAGCGGGAGGCAATGAGCAGTTCTTC. Amino acid sequence: CASSEGLAGGNEQFF. V usage is TRBV9 and J usage is TRBJ2-1; 14 bases agree with TRBD2. The CDR3 length is 15 residues. Germline assignment: CDR1 SGDLS and CDR2 YYNGEE. After removal of 3 bases from V and 6 bases from J, the junction contained 2 bases not matched to a gene.

The V call is TRBV21-1, the J call TRBJ1-6; the D call TRBD1 from the table was never checked on the DNA. TRBV21-1 is a documented pseudogene. The CDR3 is made up of 13 amino acids. The CDR3 DNA is TGTGCCAGCAGCAAAGAGGGGGATTCACCCCTCCACTTT. It specifies CASSKEGDSPLHF.

The J gene is TRBJ2-1, the V gene TRBV4-1; D not resolved. Germline V gene data show CDR1 as MGHRA and CDR2 as YSYEKL. Trimming shortened V by 1 base and J by 5 bases, and 15 bases separated the two germline ends. This CDR3 has 16 residues. CDR3 DNA sequence: TGCGCCAGCAGCCAAGGAGTTCGGGTACGGAACAATGAGCAGTTCTTC. Residues: CASSQGVRVRNNEQFF.

The genes are TRBV7-2 and TRBJ1-6; tentative D call: TRBD1 (5 bases). CDR3 length: 15 residues. Germline CDR1 and CDR2: SGHTA and FQGNSA. V lost 5 bases, J lost 2 bases, and 10 bases lay in between. The CDR3 DNA reads TGTGCCAGCAGCGGGGGGGTTGCCTATAATTCACCCCTCCACTTT. It translates to CASSGGVAYNSPLHF.

The chain employs TRBV6-1 and TRBJ2-7; 7 nucleotides agree with TRBD1. CDR1 MNHNS and CDR2 SASEGT come from the germline V gene. The trim removed 5 bases at V and 2 bases at J, leaving 3 bases unmatched. The CDR3 is made up of 13 amino acids. The CDR3 nucleotides are TGTGCCAGCAGTCGACAGGGCCCCTACGAGCAGTACTTC. It specifies CASSRQGPYEQYF.

V is TRBV28 and J is TRBJ2-7; 12 positions agree with TRBD2. Germline CDR1 reads MDHEN; CDR2 reads SYDVKM. The CDR3 runs 15 residues. V lost 4 bases and J lost 3; bases outside the gene matches: 4. The chain's CDR3 is CASSWETSGSYEQYF. The CDR3 DNA is TGTGCCAGCAGTTGGGAGACTAGCGGGAGCTACGAGCAGTACTTC. Drawing the rest from reference TRBV28 and TRBJ2-7, the complete variable domain is DVKVTQSSRYLVKRTGEKVFLECVQDMDHENMFWYRQDPGLGLRLIYFSYDVKMKEKGDIPEGYSVSREKKERFSLILESASTNQTSMYLCASSWETSGSYEQYFGPGTRLTVT.

This clone was recorded once. CDR3 nucleotide sequence: TGTGCCATCAGTCCCGGGACAGGGAGCAGGAGCAATCAGCCCCAGCATTTT. It is translated as CAISPGTGSRSNQPQHF. The V gene is TRBV10-3, the J gene TRBJ1-5; the match to TRBD1 covers 9 bases. This CDR3 comprises 17 residues. The ends lost 5 bases at V and 1 base at J; junction bases unmatched: 9. Looked up from germline, CDR1 is ENHRY and CDR2 is SYGVKD.

The chain combines TRBV7-9 with TRBJ2-3, with 8 bases aligning to TRBD2. The junction had 4 bases not matched to a gene; V was cut back by 5 bases and J by 0 bases. The length of the CDR3 is 15 residues. Looked up from germline, CDR1 is SEHNR and CDR2 is FQNEAQ (reference sequence). CDR3 in amino acids: CASSPGGSSTDTQYF. CDR3 DNA sequence: TGTGCCAGCAGCCCGGGGGGGTCTAGCACAGATACGCAGTATTTT.

The chain links TRBV7-3 to TRBJ2-1; 12 bases agree with TRBD2. This CDR3 spans 16 amino acids. CDR1 and CDR2 (germline): SGHTA, FQGTGA. Losses at the gene ends were 5 bases for V and 9 bases for J; bases not matched to a gene: 11. CDR3 in DNA: TGTGCCAGCAGCCCCTCATCTAGCGGGAGGGCTGGTGAGCAGTTCTTC. It codes for CASSPSSSGRAGEQFF.

J is TRBJ2-7 and V is TRBV27, with a tentative D call TRBD1 (6 bases). The V gene lost 3 bases and the J gene lost 6 bases, with 18 bases spanning the gap. CDR3 length equals 15 residues. CDR1 is MNHEY and CDR2 is SMNVEV in the germline V gene (reference sequence). This CDR3 reads CASSFAWVPRGEQYF. The DNA for the CDR3 is TGTGCCAGCAGTTTCGCGTGGGTCCCCAGGGGCGAGCAGTACTTC.

This clone showed up just once. The J gene is TRBJ1-3, the V gene TRBV27, with D maybe TRBD1 (5 bases). The germline CDR1 and CDR2 sequences are MNHEY and SMNVEV (reference sequence). The CDR3 is 15 residues long. Trimming took 0 bases from V and 2 from J, leaving 8 bases between them. The CDR3 sequence: CASSLSWGAGNTIYF. The CDR3 DNA reads as TGTGCCAGCAGTTTATCGTGGGGGGCTGGAAACACCATATATTTT.

The chain has TRBV19 and TRBJ1-5; TRBD1 aligns across 7 bases. This CDR3 has 15 residues. Germline lookup yields CDR1 LNHDA and CDR2 SQIVND (reference sequence). The ends lost 4 bases at V and 0 bases at J; junction bases unmatched: 3. The CDR3 DNA is TGTGCCAGTAGTACCACAGGGGCTAGCAATCAGCCCCAGCATTTT. It translates to CASSTTGASNQPQHF.

The DNA for the CDR3 is TGTGCCAGCAGGCCCGGAGGAAGCTACGAGCAGTACTTC. Its translation is CASRPGGSYEQYF. The chain has TRBV6-5 and TRBJ2-7, with D possibly TRBD2 on 5 matching bases. The CDR3 sequence is 13 residues long. V dropped 6 bases and J dropped 3 bases, with 12 bases sitting between them. CDR1 and CDR2 from the germline V gene are MNHEY and SVGAGI.